This is a list of T cell receptor beta chains from one sample in a study of T cells after posttransplantation cyclophosphamide. Profiling relied on immunoSEQ multiplex PCR, and the TCRdb table lists in-frame clones only, not all of them. The data show 47,000 or so clones, approximately 90% seen once. The sample consisted of PBMCs. These receptor sequences come from a woman in her forties or fifties in good health and a related stem cell transplant donor. CDR3s include the opening cysteine and the closing phenylalanine or tryptophan. The D gene is left open where the match is weak. Size is stated for part of the rows, as once, few or many counts, or as a class when the clone is expanded.

j_gene | d_gene | abundance | v_gene | CDR3nt | CDR3aa
TRBJ1-1 | . | . | TRBV11-2 | TGTGCCAGCAGCTTAGGTGTCCAGATGAACACTGAAGCTTTCTTT | CASSLGVQMNTEAFF
TRBJ2-3 | TRBD1 | . | TRBV5-6 | TGTGCCAGCAGCTTACCGGGACAGGGGTTAAATACGCAGTATTTT | CASSLPGQGLNTQYF
TRBJ2-1 | . | . | TRBV9 | TGTGCCAGCAGCGTAGCTACTAGCCTTTTGACAAGCAATGAGCAGTTCTTC | CASSVATSLLTSNEQFF
TRBJ1-4 | . | . | TRBV5-1 | TGCGCCAGCAGCCTCGATACGGATGAAAAACTGTTTTTT | CASSLDTDEKLFF
TRBJ1-2 | . | once | TRBV5-1 | TGCGCCAGCAGCTTGGTAGCGGACAACTATGGCTACACCTTC | CASSLVADNYGYTF
TRBJ2-5 | . | . | TRBV29-1 | TGCAGCGTTGTCCGGACTACTCAAGAGACCCAGTACTTC | CSVVRTTQETQYF
TRBJ1-2 | . | . | TRBV5-1 | TGCGCCAGCAGCCCGCGGGGGGATGGCTACACCTTC | CASSPRGDGYTF
TRBJ2-3 | . | . | TRBV5-1 | TGCGCCAGCAGCTTGGAAGGACAAAGCACAGATACGCAGTATTTT | CASSLEGQSTDTQYF
TRBJ2-7 | . | few | TRBV11-3 | TGTGCCAGCAGCTTTTACTCCTACGAGCAGTACTTC | CASSFYSYEQYF
TRBJ1-5 | TRBD1 | once | TRBV5-1 | TGCGCCAGCAGCTATTCAGGGGGGAGCAATCAGCCCCAGCATTTT | CASSYSGGSNQPQHF
TRBJ1-2 | . | . | TRBV2 | TGTGCCAGCAGGGGGGACACAGTTAACTATGGCTACACCTTC | CASRGDTVNYGYTF
TRBJ2-2 | . | . | TRBV2 | TGTGCCAGCAGGGAACAGGGCCCAGATTTCACCGGGGAGCTGTTTTTT | CASREQGPDFTGELFF
TRBJ2-7 | . | once | TRBV14 | TGTGCCAGCAGCCAAGTCCTCGGGGGTATCCACGAGCAGTACTTC | CASSQVLGGIHEQYF
TRBJ2-3 | . | once | TRBV14 | TGTGCCAGCAGCCACCTAGAAGGGGGAGATACGCAGTATTTT | CASSHLEGGDTQYF
TRBJ2-7 | . | . | TRBV25-1 | TGTGCCAGCAGTGAATCCCGTTGGCAGTACTTC | CASSESRWQYF
TRBJ1-5 | TRBD1 | . | TRBV7-8 | TGTGCCAGCAGCAGAGCAGGGGGCGAACAGCCCCAGCATTTT | CASSRAGGEQPQHF
TRBJ2-5 | . | once | TRBV5-8 | TGTGCCAGCAGACCTGGGGAGATCCTCCAAGAGACCCAGTACTTC | CASRPGEILQETQYF
TRBJ1-1 | TRBD1 | . | TRBV18 | TGTGCCAGCTCACCTAAAACAGGGGACGTCACTGAAGCTTTCTTT | CASSPKTGDVTEAFF
TRBJ1-2 | TRBD1 | . | TRBV7-9 | TGTGCCAGCAGCCCGCCGGGACAGATCTATGGCTACACCTTC | CASSPPGQIYGYTF
TRBJ2-1 | . | . | TRBV11-2 | TGTGCCAGCAGCTTAGATCCCCCAGGGTTCAATGAGCAGTTCTTC | CASSLDPPGFNEQFF
TRBJ1-2 | . | . | TRBV5-5 | TGTGCCAGCAGCTTGGGCGGGACCGCTGGCTACACCTTC | CASSLGGTAGYTF
TRBJ2-7 | . | . | TRBV5-1 | TGCGCCAGCCGCCCCCTAGAGACCTCCTACGAGCAGTACTTC | CASRPLETSYEQYF
TRBJ2-2 | TRBD1 | . | TRBV5-4 | TGTGCCAGCAGCCCACGACAGGGAAACACCGGGGAGCTGTTTTTT | CASSPRQGNTGELFF
TRBJ1-4 | . | . | TRBV27 | TGTGCTACTGGACAAGCAACTAATGAAAAACTGTTTTTT | CATGQATNEKLFF
TRBJ2-7 | TRBD2 | . | TRBV4-1 | TGCGCCAGCAGCCACCTTAGCGGGAGCTACGAGCAGTACTTC | CASSHLSGSYEQYF
TRBJ2-7 | TRBD1 | once | TRBV6-5 | TGTGCCAGCAGTCGACAGGGGGGAGACGAGCAGTACTTC | CASSRQGGDEQYF
TRBJ2-7 | TRBD1 | . | TRBV5-1 | TGCGCCAGCAGCTTCGGGTTAGGGGACAGGGTCGACTCCGAGCAGTACTTC | CASSFGLGDRVDSEQYF
TRBJ2-7 | . | few | TRBV19 | TGTGCCAGGTCCCCGGAGCAGTACTTC | CARSPEQYF
TRBJ1-5 | . | . | TRBV19 | TGTGCCAGTAGTAGTAGAGGCAATCAGCCCCAGCATTTT | CASSSRGNQPQHF
TRBJ2-7 | TRBD2 | . | TRBV5-8 | TGTGCCAGCAGCTTGATAGCGGGAGCCCTCTACGAGCAGTACTTC | CASSLIAGALYEQYF
TRBJ1-1 | TRBD1 | . | TRBV5-1 | TGCGCCAGCAACCCGGACAGGGTCAAGTGGGGGAACACTGAAGCTTTCTTT | CASNPDRVKWGNTEAFF
TRBJ2-7 | . | . | TRBV29-1 | TGCAGCGTTGAGATGGGGCTCGAAGGGTACGAGCAGTACTTC | CSVEMGLEGYEQYF